The 2 T cell receptor beta chains given below trace back to one sample, sequenced in a study of human T cells and chemical hapten exposure. Via MiXCR, TCRdb re-called the RACE reads, giving one row per CDR3 protein. The table includes about 200,000 distinct CDR3 sequences, about 25% detected once. Specified time point: patch test 3, about 24 weeks after DPC sensitization. Treatment noted: therapeutic diphenylcyclopropenone sensitization with weekly scalp DPC. Sample: whole blood, taken in connection with sensitization to the hapten diphenylcyclopropenone (DPC). These receptors were obtained from a woman in her thirties or forties with alopecia areata. Some clones in this sample may be carry-over from other donors' samples.

The J gene is TRBJ2-7, the V gene TRBV4-1; 13 bases agree with TRBD2. The germline CDR1 and CDR2 sequences are MGHRA and YSYEKL. V was clipped by 2 bases and J by 1 base; unmatched bases: 2. This CDR3 spans 16 amino acids. The DNA for the CDR3 is TGCGCCAGCAGCCAACCGACTAGCGGGAGGTCCTACGAGCAGTACTTC. Amino acids: CASSQPTSGRSYEQYF.

V gene TRBV9 combines with J gene TRBJ1-3; tentative D call: TRBD1 (5 bases). From germline, CDR1 is SGDLS and CDR2 YYNGEE. The CDR3 totals 15 residues. Trimming left V 0 bases short and J 2 bases short, with 9 bases between. The DNA for the CDR3 is TGTGCCAGCAGCGTAGGGGGCGCCGCTGGAAACACCATATATTTT. Translation gives CASSVGGAAGNTIYF.